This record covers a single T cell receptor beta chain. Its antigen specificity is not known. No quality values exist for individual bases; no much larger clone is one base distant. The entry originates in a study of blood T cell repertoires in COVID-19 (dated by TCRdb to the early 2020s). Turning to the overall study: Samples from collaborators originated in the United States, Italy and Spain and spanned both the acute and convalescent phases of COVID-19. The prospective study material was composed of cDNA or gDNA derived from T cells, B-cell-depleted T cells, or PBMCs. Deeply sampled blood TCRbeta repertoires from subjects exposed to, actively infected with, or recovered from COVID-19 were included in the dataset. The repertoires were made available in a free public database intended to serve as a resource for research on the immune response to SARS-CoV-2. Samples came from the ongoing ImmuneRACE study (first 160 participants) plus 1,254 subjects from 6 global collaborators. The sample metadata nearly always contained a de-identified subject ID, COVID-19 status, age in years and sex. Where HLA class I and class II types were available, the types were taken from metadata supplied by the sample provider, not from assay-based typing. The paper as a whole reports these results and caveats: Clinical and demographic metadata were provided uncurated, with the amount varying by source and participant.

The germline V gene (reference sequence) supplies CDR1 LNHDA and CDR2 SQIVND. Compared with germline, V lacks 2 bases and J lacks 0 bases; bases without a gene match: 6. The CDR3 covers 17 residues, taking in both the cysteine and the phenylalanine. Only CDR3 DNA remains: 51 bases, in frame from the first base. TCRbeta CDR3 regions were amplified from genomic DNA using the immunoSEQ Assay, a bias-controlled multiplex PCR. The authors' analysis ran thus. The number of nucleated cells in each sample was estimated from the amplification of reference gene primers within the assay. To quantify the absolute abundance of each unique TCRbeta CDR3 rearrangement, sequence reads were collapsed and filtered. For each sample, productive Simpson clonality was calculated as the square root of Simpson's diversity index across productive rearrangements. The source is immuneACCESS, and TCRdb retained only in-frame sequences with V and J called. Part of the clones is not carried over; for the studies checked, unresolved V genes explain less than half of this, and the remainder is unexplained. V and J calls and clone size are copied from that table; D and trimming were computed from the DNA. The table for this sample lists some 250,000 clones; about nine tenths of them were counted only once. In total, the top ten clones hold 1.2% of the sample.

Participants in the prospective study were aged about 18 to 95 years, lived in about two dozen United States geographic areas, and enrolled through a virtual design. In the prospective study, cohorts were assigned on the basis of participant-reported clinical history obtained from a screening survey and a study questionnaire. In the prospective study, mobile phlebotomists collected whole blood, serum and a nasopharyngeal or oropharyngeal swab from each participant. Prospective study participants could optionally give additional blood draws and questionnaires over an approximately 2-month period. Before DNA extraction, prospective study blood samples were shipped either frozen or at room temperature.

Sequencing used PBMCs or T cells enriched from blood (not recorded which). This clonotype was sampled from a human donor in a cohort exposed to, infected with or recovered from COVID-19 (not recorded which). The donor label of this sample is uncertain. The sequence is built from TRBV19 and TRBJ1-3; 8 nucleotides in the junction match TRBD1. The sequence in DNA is TGTGCCAGTAGTATAATCGACAGGGGATTCTCTGGAAACACCATATATTTT. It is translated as CASSIIDRGFSGNTIYF. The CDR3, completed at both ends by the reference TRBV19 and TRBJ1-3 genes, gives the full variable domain DGGITQSPKYLFRKEGQNVTLSCEQNLNHDAMYWYRQDPGQGLRLIYYSQIVNDFQKGDIAEGYSVSREKKESFPLTVTSAQKNPTAFYLCASSIIDRGFSGNTIYFGEGSWLTVV.